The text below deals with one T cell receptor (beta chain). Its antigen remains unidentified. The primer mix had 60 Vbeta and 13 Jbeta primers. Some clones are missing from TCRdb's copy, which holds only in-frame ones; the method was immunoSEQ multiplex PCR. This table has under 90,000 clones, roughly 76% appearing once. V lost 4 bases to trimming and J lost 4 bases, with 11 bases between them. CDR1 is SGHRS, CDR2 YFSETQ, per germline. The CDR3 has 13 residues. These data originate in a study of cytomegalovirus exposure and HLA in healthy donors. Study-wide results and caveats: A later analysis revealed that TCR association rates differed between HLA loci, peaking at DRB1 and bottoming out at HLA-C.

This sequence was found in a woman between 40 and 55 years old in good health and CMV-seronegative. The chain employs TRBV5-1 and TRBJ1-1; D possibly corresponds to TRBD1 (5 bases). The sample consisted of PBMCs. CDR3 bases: TGCGCCAGCAGCCGGGAGGGGAGCACTGAAGCTTTCTTT. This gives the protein CASSREGSTEAFF.